This T cell receptor beta chain was identified in a study of blood T cell repertoires in COVID-19. The CDR3 has 14 amino acids. Trimming shortened V by 5 bases and J by 8 bases, and 18 bases separated the two germline ends. From germline, CDR1 is LNHDA and CDR2 SQIVND (reference sequence). In the original workflow: From reference gene primer amplification, estimates of nucleated cell counts were derived. Some clones are missing from TCRdb's copy, which holds only in-frame ones; the method was immunoSEQ multiplex PCR. That table is the source of V, J and clone size, and D and trimming were worked out from the DNA. The sample lists some 79,000 clones, around 89% occurring once.

This clonotype was obtained from a man in his sixties or seventies with active or convalescent COVID-19. This chain connects TRBV19 to TRBJ1-2; no clear D. Material for sequencing was peripheral blood. The CDR3 loop reads CASSPQYTELGYTF. The CDR3 DNA reads as TGTGCCAGTAGTCCACAATACACAGAGTTGGGCTACACCTTC.